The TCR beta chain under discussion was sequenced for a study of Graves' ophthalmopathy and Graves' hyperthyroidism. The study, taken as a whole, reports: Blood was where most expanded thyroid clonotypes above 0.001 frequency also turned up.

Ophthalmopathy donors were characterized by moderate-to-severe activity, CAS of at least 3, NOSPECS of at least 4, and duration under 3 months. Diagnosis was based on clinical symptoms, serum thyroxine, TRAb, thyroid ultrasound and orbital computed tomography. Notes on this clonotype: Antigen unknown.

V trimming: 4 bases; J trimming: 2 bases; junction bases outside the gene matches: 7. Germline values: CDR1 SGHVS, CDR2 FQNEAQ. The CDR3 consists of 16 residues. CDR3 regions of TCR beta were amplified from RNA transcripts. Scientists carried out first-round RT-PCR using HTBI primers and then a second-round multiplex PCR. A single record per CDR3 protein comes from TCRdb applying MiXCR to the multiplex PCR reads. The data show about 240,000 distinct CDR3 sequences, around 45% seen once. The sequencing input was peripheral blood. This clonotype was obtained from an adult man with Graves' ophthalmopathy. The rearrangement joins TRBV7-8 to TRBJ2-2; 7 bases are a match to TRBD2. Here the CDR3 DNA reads TGTGCCAGCAGCTCCGCTAGCGGAAAAAACACCGGGGAGCTGTTTTTT. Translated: CASSSASGKNTGELFF. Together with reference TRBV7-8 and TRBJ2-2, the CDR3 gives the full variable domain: GAGVSQSPRYKVAKRGQDVALRCDPISGHVSLFWYQQALGQGPEFLTYFQNEAQLDKSGLPSDRFFAERPEGSVSTLKIQRTQQEDSAVYLCASSSASGKNTGELFFGEGSRLTVL.